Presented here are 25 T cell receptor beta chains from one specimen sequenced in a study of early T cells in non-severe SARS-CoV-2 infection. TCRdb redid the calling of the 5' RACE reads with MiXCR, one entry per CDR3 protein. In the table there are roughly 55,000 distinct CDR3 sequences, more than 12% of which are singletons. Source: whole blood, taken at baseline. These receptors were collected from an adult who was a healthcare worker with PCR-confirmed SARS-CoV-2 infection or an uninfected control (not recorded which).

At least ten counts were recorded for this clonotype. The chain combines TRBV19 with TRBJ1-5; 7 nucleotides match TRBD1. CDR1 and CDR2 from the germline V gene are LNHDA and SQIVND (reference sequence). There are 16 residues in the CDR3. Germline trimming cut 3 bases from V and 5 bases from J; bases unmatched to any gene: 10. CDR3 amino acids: CASSIQTQGRDQPQHF. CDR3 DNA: TGTGCCAGTAGTATCCAGACACAGGGGAGAGATCAGCCCCAGCATTTT.

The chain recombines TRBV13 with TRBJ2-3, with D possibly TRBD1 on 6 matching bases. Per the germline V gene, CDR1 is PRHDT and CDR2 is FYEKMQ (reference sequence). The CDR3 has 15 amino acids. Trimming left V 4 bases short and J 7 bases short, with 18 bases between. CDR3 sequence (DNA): TGTGCCAGCAGCTCAACTTGGGACACTGCCAATACGCAGTATTTT. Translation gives CASSSTWDTANTQYF.

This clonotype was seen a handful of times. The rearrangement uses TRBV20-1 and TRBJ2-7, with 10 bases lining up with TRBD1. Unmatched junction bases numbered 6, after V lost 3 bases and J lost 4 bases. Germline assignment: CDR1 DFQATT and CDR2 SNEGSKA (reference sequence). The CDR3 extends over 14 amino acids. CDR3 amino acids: CSASGTGDRYEQYF. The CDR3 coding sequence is TGCAGTGCTAGCGGGACAGGGGATCGGTACGAGCAGTACTTC.

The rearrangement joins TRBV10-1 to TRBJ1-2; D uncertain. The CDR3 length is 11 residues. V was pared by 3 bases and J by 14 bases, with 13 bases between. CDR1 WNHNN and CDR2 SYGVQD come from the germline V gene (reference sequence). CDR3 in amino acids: CASSEAGTATF. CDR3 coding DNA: TGCGCCAGCAGTGAAGCGGGAACCGCAACCTTC.

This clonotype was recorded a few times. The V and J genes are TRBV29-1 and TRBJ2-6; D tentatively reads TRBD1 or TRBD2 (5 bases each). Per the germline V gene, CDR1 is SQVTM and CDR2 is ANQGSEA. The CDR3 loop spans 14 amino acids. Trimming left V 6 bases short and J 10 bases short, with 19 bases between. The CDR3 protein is CSVGPGTAGNVLTF. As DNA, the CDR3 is TGCAGCGTGGGGCCCGGGACCGCTGGTAACGTCCTGACTTTC.

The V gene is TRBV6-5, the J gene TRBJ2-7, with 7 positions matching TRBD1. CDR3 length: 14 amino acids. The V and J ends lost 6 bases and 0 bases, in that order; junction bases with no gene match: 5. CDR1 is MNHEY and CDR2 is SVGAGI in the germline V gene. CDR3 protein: CASRRQGRSYEQYF. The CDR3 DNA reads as TGTGCCAGCAGACGACAGGGTCGCTCCTACGAGCAGTACTTC.

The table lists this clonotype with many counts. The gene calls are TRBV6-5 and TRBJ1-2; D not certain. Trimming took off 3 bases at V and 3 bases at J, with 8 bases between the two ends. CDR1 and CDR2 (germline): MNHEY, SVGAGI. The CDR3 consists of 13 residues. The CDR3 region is CASSYVFDYGYTF. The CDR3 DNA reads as TGTGCCAGCAGTTATGTATTCGACTATGGCTACACCTTC.

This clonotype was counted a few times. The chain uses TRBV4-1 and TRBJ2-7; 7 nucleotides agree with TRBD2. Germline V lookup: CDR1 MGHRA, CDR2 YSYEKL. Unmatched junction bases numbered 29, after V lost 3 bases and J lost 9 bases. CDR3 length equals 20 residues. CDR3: CASSQAIINQRLASAKGQYF. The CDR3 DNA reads TGCGCCAGCAGCCAGGCCATAATCAACCAACGACTAGCCTCCGCCAAGGGGCAGTACTTC.

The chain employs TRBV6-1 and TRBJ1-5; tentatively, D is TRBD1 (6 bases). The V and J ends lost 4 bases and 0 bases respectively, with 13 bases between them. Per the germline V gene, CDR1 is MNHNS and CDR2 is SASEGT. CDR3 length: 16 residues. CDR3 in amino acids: CASSGGTPYSNQPQHF. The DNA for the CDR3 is TGTGCCAGCAGTGGCGGGACACCATATAGCAATCAGCCCCAGCATTTT.

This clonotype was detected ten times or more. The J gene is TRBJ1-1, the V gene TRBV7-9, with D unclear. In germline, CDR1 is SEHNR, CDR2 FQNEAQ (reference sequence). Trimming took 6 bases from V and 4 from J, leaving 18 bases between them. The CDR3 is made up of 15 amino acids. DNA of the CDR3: TGTGCCAGCAGACCACCCCCACGGTTGGGCACTGAAGCTTTCTTT. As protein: CASRPPPRLGTEAFF.

CDR3 in amino acids: CASSVGAALEAFF. The CDR3 nucleotides are TGTGCCAGCAGCGTAGGGGCAGCCCTCGAAGCTTTCTTT. This chain uses TRBV9 with TRBJ1-1; D unclear. Per germline, CDR1 SGDLS and CDR2 YYNGEE. V was clipped by 0 bases and J by 8 bases, with 11 bases between them. The CDR3 has 13 residues.

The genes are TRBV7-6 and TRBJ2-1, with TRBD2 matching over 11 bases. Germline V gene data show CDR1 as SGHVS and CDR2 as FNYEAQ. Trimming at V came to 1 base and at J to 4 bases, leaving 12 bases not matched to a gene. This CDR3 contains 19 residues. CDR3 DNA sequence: TGTGCCAGCAGCTTAGAGGTCTCGGTAGCGGGAGGGTATTACAATGAGCAGTTCTTC. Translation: CASSLEVSVAGGYYNEQFF. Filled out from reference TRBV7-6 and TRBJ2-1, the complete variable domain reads GAGVSQSPRYKVTKRGQDVALRCDPISGHVSLYWYRQALGQGPEFLTYFNYEAQQDKSGLPNDRFSAERPEGSISTLTIQRTEQRDSAMYRCASSLEVSVAGGYYNEQFFGPGTRLTVL.

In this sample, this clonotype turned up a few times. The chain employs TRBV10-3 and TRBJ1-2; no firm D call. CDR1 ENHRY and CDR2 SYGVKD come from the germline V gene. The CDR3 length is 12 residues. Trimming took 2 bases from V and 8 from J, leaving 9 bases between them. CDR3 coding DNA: TGTGCCATCAGTGAGGGCATGAGGGGCTACACCTTC. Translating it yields CAISEGMRGYTF.

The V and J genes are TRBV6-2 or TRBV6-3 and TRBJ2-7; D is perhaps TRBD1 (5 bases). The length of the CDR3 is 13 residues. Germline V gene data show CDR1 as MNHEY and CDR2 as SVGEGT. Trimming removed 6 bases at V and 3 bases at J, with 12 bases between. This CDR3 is CASSPYRIYEQYF. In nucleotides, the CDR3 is TGTGCCAGCAGCCCATACAGGATCTACGAGCAGTACTTC.

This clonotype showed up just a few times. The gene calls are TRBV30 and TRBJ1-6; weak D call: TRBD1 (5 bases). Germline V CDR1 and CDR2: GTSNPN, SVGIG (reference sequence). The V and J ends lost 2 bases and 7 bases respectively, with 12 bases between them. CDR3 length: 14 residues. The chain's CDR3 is CAWSTLSGNSPLHF. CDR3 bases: TGTGCCTGGAGTACCCTATCAGGGAATTCACCCCTCCACTTT.

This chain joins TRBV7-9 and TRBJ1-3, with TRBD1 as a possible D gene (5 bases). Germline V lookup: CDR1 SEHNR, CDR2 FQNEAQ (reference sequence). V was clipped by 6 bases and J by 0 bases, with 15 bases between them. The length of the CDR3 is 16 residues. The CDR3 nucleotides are TGTGCCAGCAGACCTCCCCGAGACAGCTCTGGAAACACCATATATTTT. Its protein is CASRPPRDSSGNTIYF.

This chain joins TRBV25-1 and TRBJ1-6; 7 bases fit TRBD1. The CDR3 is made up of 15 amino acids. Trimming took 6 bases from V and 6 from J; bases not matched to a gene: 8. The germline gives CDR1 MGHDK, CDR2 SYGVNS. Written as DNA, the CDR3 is TGTGCCAGCAGCACCCGAGGGGGCGTTAATTCACCCCTCCACTTT. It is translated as CASSTRGGVNSPLHF.

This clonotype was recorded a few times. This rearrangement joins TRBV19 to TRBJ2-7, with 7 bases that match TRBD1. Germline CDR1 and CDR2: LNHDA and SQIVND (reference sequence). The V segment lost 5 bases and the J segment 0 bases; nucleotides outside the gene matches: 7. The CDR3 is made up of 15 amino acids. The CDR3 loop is CASSGQAPASYEQYF. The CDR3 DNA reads TGTGCCAGTAGTGGACAGGCTCCGGCCTCCTACGAGCAGTACTTC.

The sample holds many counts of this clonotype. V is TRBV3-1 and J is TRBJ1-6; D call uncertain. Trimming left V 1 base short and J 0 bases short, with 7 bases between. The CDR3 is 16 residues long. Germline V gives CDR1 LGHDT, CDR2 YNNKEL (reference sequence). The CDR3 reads CASSQAMSSYNSPLHF. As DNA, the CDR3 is TGTGCCAGCAGCCAAGCGATGAGCTCCTATAATTCACCCCTCCACTTT.

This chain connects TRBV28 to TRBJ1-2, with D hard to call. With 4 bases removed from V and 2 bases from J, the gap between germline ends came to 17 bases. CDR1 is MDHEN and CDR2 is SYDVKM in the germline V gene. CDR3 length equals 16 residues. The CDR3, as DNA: TGTGCCAGCAGTTCCCCGAGGGTGGAGGGCAACTATGGCTACACCTTC. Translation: CASSSPRVEGNYGYTF.

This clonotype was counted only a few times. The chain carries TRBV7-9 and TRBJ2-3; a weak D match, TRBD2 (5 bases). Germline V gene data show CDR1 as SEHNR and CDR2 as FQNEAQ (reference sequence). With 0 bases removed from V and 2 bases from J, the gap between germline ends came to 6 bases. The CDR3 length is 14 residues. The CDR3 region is CASSLAGVTDTQYF. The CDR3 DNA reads TGTGCCAGCAGCTTAGCGGGAGTCACAGATACGCAGTATTTT. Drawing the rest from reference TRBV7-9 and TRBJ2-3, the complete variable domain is DTGVSQNPRHKITKRGQNVTFRCDPISEHNRLYWYRQTLGQGPEFLTYFQNEAQLEKSRLLSDRFSAERPKGSFSTLEIQRTEQGDSAMYLCASSLAGVTDTQYFGPGTRLTVL.

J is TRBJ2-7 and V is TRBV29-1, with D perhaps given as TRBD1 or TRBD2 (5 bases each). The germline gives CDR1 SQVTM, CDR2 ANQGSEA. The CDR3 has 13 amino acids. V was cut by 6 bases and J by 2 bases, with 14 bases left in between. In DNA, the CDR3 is TGCAGCGTCCCCGGGACCGATGCCTACGAGCAGTACTTC. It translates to CSVPGTDAYEQYF.

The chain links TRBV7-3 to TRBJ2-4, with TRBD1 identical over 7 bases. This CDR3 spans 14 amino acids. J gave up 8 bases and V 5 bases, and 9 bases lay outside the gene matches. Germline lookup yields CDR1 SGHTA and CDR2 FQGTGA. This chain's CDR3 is CASSLQGIGDIQYF. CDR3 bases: TGTGCCAGCAGCCTACAGGGGATCGGAGACATTCAGTACTTC. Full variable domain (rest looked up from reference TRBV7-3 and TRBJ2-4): GAGVSQTPSNKVTEKGKYVELRCDPISGHTALYWYRQSLGQGPEFLIYFQGTGAADDSGLPNDRFFAVRPEGSVSTLKIQRTERGDSAVYLCASSLQGIGDIQYFGAGTRLSVL.

The CDR3 DNA reads TGTGCCAGCAGTGACTCGACCAGGGTTGCAGCCAAAAACATTCAGTACTTC. Translation: CASSDSTRVAAKNIQYF. V usage is TRBV6-4 and J usage is TRBJ2-4; TRBD1 is a possible D gene (5 bases). The V gene lost 0 bases and the J gene lost 0 bases, with 12 bases spanning the gap. Germline V lookup: CDR1 MRHNA, CDR2 SNTAGT. There are 17 residues in the CDR3.

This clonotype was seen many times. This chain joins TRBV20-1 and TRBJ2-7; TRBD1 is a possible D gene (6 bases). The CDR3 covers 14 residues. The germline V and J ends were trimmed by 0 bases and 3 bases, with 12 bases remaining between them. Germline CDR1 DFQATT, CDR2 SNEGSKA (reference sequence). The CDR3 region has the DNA TGCAGTGCTAGAGATCTGGGACACAACTACGAGCAGTACTTC. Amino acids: CSARDLGHNYEQYF.